This record concerns one T cell receptor beta chain sequence. The V segment lost 1 base and the J segment 1 base; nucleotides outside the gene matches: 12. Germline V gene lookup returns CDR1 SGHTA and CDR2 FQGNSA. This CDR3 has 18 amino acids. The data derive from a study of shared T cell receptors in the human thymus. Clones were read by immunoSEQ multiplex PCR, and TCRdb kept only the in-frame ones, dropping some. The table shows under 850,000 clones, with roughly 90% occurring only once. These data were also filed under a second study, of human thymus T cells. That source reports: An apparent bias in V and J gene usage was seen in thymic and blood repertoires.

V and J are TRBV7-2 and TRBJ2-5, with 7 bases aligning to TRBD2. Sequencing used thymocytes. The sequence was collected from a boy younger than two with a congenital heart defect. The chain's CDR3 is CASSLVGGVAMPQETQYF. CDR3 coding DNA: TGTGCCAGCAGCTTAGTGGGGGGGGTAGCGATGCCCCAAGAGACCCAGTACTTC.